A single TCR beta chain is shown here with its context. With 3 bases clipped from V and 0 bases from J, the junction kept 8 bases outside the gene matches. This CDR3 spans 17 amino acids. Germline loops: CDR1 WNHNN, CDR2 SYGVQD (reference sequence). This sample is part of a study of technical replicates of blood from several donors. Profiling relied on immunoSEQ multiplex PCR, and the TCRdb table lists in-frame clones only, not all of them. The table has under 95,000 clones, 95% seen once. V is TRBV10-1 and J is TRBJ2-1, with 7 bases that match TRBD2. The source of this sequence is a human donor in good health. Sequenced input: T cells isolated from PBMCs. For the CDR3, the DNA is TGCGCCAGCAGTGACCCGACTAGCCGGAACTCCTACAATGAGCAGTTCTTC. Amino acid sequence: CASSDPTSRNSYNEQFF.